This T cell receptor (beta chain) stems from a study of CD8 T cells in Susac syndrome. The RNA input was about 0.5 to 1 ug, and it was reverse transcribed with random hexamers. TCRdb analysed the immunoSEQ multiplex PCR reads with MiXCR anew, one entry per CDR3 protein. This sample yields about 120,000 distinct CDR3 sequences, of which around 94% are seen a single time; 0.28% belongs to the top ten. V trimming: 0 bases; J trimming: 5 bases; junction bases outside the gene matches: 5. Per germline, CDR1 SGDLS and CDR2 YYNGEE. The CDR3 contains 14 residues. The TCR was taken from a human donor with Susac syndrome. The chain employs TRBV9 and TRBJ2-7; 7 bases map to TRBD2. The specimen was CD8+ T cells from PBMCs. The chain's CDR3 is CASSVAGGNDEQYF. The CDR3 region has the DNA TGTGCCAGCAGCGTAGCGGGGGGAAACGACGAGCAGTACTTC.